These T cell receptor beta chains were read from a single sample in a study of Ad26.COV2.S vaccination and SARS-CoV-2 variants. Repertoires were generated with immunoSEQ multiplex PCR, while TCRdb's copy carries only in-frame clones and drops some. The sample includes about 410,000 clones, 70% to 90% seen only once; the top ten take approximately 1.9%. The sample was peripheral blood, taken in a trial of Ad26.COV2.S vaccine versus placebo. Source of these receptors: a person aged 18 to 65 who received the Ad26.COV2.S COVID-19 vaccine or a placebo. Each CDR3 is given with its conserved first and last residue. The D gene is left open where the match is weak. The size of a clone is reported for some rows only, either as once, few or many, or as a class for expanded clones.

v_gene,d_gene,j_gene,abundance,CDR3aa,CDR3nt
TRBV7-2,TRBD2,TRBJ2-1,-,CASSLGGGNNEQFF,TGTGCCAGCAGCTTGGGGGGAGGGAACAATGAGCAGTTCTTC
TRBV7-9,TRBD2,TRBJ2-2,many,CASSSGGSDTGELFF,TGTGCCAGCAGTTCGGGGGGTTCGGACACCGGGGAGCTGTTTTTT
TRBV15,-,TRBJ2-5,-,CATSGSFQETQYF,TGTGCCACCAGCGGGAGCTTCCAAGAGACCCAGTACTTC
TRBV7-6,-,TRBJ2-2,-,CASSPRQTLNTGELFF,TGTGCCAGCAGCCCGAGGCAGACACTGAACACCGGGGAGCTGTTTTTT
TRBV5-1,-,TRBJ2-5,-,CASSLGTSGETQYF,TGCGCCAGCAGCTTGGGTACTAGTGGAGAGACCCAGTACTTC
TRBV3-1/TRBV3-2,-,TRBJ2-7,-,CASSLYTGPYEQYF,TGTGCCAGCAGCCTTTACACGGGTCCCTACGAGCAGTACTTC
TRBV3-1/TRBV3-2,-,TRBJ1-3,-,CASSQEGAGNTIYF,TGTGCCAGCAGCCAAGAGGGTGCGGGAAACACCATATATTTT
TRBV10-3,TRBD2,TRBJ2-1,-,CAISGQGSGTTSYNEQFF,TGTGCCATCAGTGGGCAGGGCTCCGGGACTACCTCCTACAATGAGCAGTTCTTC
TRBV2,-,TRBJ2-7,few,CASSDTGGPYEQYF,TGTGCCAGCAGTGATACCGGGGGACCCTACGAGCAGTACTTC
TRBV27,-,TRBJ2-3,once,CASSSLPPDTQYF,TGTGCCAGCAGTTCCCTGCCCCCGGATACGCAGTATTTT
TRBV12-3/TRBV12-4,-,TRBJ1-5,-,CASSSGGLGPQHF,TGTGCCAGCAGTTCTGGAGGGCTAGGGCCCCAGCATTTT
TRBV5-6,-,TRBJ1-1,once,CASSLTLGEGVTEAFF,TGTGCCAGCAGCTTAACGCTTGGTGAGGGGGTTACCGAAGCTTTCTTT
TRBV19,-,TRBJ2-1,-,CASSISNYNEQFF,TGTGCCAGTAGTATAAGCAACTACAATGAGCAGTTCTTC
TRBV18,-,TRBJ2-3,-,CASSLHRADTQYF,TGTGCCAGCTCACTTCATCGGGCGGATACGCAGTATTTT
TRBV19,TRBD2,TRBJ2-1,-,CASSPGTSGRGSYNEQFF,TGTGCCAGTAGTCCTGGGACTAGCGGGAGAGGGTCCTACAATGAGCAGTTCTTC
TRBV4-1,TRBD1,TRBJ2-5,-,CASSQEDRDVETQYF,TGCGCCAGCAGCCAAGAGGACAGGGATGTGGAGACCCAGTACTTC
TRBV7-3,TRBD2,TRBJ2-1,-,CASTVAGNYNEQFF,TGTGCCAGCACCGTAGCGGGAAATTACAATGAGCAGTTCTTC
TRBV9,-,TRBJ1-1,-,CASSVEVKNTEAFF,TGTGCCAGCAGCGTAGAAGTCAAGAACACTGAAGCTTTCTTT
TRBV5-6,TRBD1,TRBJ1-1,-,CASSLEGAPKVMNTEAFF,TGTGCCAGCAGCTTGGAGGGGGCCCCCAAGGTTATGAACACTGAAGCTTTCTTT
TRBV6-6,-,TRBJ2-1,few,CASSNRPDEQFF,TGTGCCAGCAGTAACCGGCCCGATGAGCAGTTCTTC
TRBV29-1,-,TRBJ2-1,few,CSVEISVEQFF,TGCAGCGTTGAAATTAGCGTCGAGCAGTTCTTC
TRBV28,-,TRBJ2-6,-,CASSPPRTGANVLTF,TGTGCCAGCAGCCCGCCCCGAACTGGGGCCAACGTCCTGACTTTC
TRBV10-3,-,TRBJ2-3,few,CAITDDSPTDTQYF,TGTGCCATCACCGACGACAGCCCGACAGATACGCAGTATTTT
TRBV9,-,TRBJ2-2,-,CASSGANTGELFF,TGTGCCAGCAGCGGAGCGAACACCGGGGAGCTGTTTTTT
TRBV12-3/TRBV12-4,TRBD2,TRBJ2-5,-,CASSASGSKTQYF,TGTGCCAGCAGCGCTAGCGGGAGTAAGACCCAGTACTTC
TRBV19,TRBD1,TRBJ2-3,-,CASSQGTGRHPQYF,TGTGCCAGTAGTCAAGGGACAGGTCGTCATCCGCAGTATTTT
TRBV30,-,TRBJ2-3,-,CAWSVSTDTQYF,TGTGCCTGGAGTGTCAGCACAGATACGCAGTATTTT
TRBV6-5,TRBD2,TRBJ2-7,-,CASRVTSGGIYEQYF,TGTGCCAGCAGGGTAACTAGCGGGGGAATCTACGAGCAGTACTTC
TRBV10-3,TRBD1,TRBJ2-2,-,CATGTGATGELFF,TGTGCCACCGGGACAGGGGCCACCGGGGAGCTGTTTTTT
TRBV25-1,-,TRBJ1-1,-,CASSDPAAHTEAFF,TGTGCCAGCAGTGACCCCGCGGCCCACACTGAAGCTTTCTTT
TRBV3-1/TRBV3-2,TRBD1,TRBJ1-4,-,CASSLSGQGGSLMKKLFF,TGTGCCAGCAGCCTTAGCGGACAGGGAGGGTCCTTAATGAAAAAACTGTTTTTT
TRBV19,-,TRBJ1-5,-,CASSPGGQQSNQPQHF,TGTGCCAGTAGTCCGGGTGGACAGCAGAGCAATCAGCCCCAGCATTTT
TRBV5-8,TRBD1,TRBJ1-1,few,CASSRDRATTEAFF,TGTGCCAGCAGCCGCGACAGGGCCACAACTGAAGCTTTCTTT
TRBV19,-,TRBJ1-3,-,CASSLLGADGNTIYF,TGTGCCAGTAGTCTCCTCGGGGCAGACGGAAACACCATATATTTT
TRBV6-4,-,TRBJ2-1,-,CASAPGGSSYNEQFF,TGTGCCAGCGCCCCAGGAGGGAGCTCCTACAATGAGCAGTTCTTC
TRBV9,TRBD1,TRBJ1-2,-,CASSVENWDRDDYGYTF,TGTGCCAGCAGCGTAGAGAACTGGGACAGGGATGACTATGGCTACACCTTC
TRBV14,-,TRBJ1-2,-,CASSQSGSGGYTF,TGTGCCAGCAGCCAATCAGGGAGCGGTGGCTACACCTTC
TRBV19,-,TRBJ1-2,-,CASSIDSQAAHYGYTF,TGTGCCAGTAGTATAGATTCCCAGGCCGCCCACTATGGCTACACCTTC
TRBV5-1,TRBD1,TRBJ2-1,-,CASSPGQGENEQFF,TGCGCCAGCAGCCCGGGACAGGGTGAGAATGAGCAGTTCTTC